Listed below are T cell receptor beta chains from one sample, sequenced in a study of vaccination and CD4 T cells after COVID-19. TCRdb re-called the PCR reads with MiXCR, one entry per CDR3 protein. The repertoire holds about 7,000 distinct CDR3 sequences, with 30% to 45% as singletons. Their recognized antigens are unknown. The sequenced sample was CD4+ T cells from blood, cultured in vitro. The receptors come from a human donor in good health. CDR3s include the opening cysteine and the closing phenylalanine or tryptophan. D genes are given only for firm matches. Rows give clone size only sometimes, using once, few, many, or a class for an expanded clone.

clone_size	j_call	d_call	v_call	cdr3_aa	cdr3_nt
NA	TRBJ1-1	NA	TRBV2	CASSEGVTEAFF	TGTGCCAGCAGTGAAGGGGTTACTGAAGCTTTCTTT
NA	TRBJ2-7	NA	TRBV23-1	CASSQSSTRLYEQYF	TGCGCCAGCAGTCAATCCTCTACCCGGTTGTACGAGCAGTACTTC
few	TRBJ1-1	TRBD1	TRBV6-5	CASSYEDRGDTEAFF	TGTGCCAGCAGTTACGAGGACAGGGGCGACACTGAAGCTTTCTTT
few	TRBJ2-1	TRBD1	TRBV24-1	CATSDLPGGENEQFF	TGTGCCACCAGTGATTTGCCAGGGGGTGAAAATGAGCAGTTCTTC
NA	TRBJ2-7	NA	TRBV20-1	CSARDSTAPHF	TGCAGTGCTAGAGATAGCACAGCTCCACACTTC
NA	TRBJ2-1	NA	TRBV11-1	CASSFGTGAYNEQFF	TGTGCCAGCAGCTTCGGGACTGGCGCCTACAATGAGCAGTTCTTC
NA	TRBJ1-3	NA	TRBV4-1	CASSTTGTLDTIYF	TGCGCCAGCAGCACTACCGGGACATTGGACACCATATATTTT
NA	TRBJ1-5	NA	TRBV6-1	CASTDLNQPQHF	TGTGCCAGCACTGACCTCAATCAGCCCCAGCATTTT
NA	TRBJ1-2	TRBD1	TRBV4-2	CASSQDLGQGVNGYTF	TGTGCCAGCAGCCAAGATTTGGGACAGGGGGTAAATGGCTACACCTTC
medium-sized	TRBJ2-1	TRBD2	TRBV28	CASSEHGTSGYNEQFF	TGTGCCAGCAGTGAACACGGGACTAGCGGGTACAATGAGCAGTTCTTC
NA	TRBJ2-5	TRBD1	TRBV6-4	CASSEGTAETQYF	TGTGCCAGCAGCGAGGGGACAGCAGAGACCCAGTACTTC
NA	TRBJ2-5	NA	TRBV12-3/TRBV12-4	CASSPEGGRGAKWTQYF	TGTGCCAGCAGCCCCGAGGGGGGGCGCGGAGCAAAGTGGACCCAGTACTTC
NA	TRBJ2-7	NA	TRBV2	CASSVARDGSYEQYF	TGTGCCAGCAGTGTGGCCCGGGACGGGTCCTACGAGCAGTACTTC
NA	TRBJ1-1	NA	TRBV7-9	CASSLARGQTFKTEAFF	TGTGCCAGCAGCTTAGCGCGGGGACAAACTTTTAAAACTGAAGCTTTCTTT
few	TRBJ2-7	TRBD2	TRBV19	CASSAISGLSSYEQYF	TGTGCCAGTAGTGCCATTAGCGGGTTATCGTCCTACGAGCAGTACTTC
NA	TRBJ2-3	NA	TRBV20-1	CGVLRPGATDTQYF	TGCGGGGTACTACGTCCTGGGGCCACAGATACGCAGTATTTT
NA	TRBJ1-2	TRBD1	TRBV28	CASRGDRGTLYGYTF	TGTGCCAGCAGGGGGGACAGAGGAACTCTCTATGGCTACACCTTC
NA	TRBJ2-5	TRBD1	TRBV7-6	CASSPGTGQTQYF	TGTGCCAGCAGCCCGGGGACAGGGCAGACCCAGTACTTC
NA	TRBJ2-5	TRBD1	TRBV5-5	CASNPQGARETQYF	TGTGCCAGCAACCCTCAGGGGGCACGGGAGACCCAGTACTTC
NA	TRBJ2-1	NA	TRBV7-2	CASSFGLPNEQFF	TGTGCCAGCAGCTTTGGACTACCTAATGAGCAGTTCTTC
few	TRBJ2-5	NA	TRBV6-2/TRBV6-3	CASRLLARETQYF	TGTGCCAGCAGGCTACTAGCCAGAGAGACCCAGTACTTC
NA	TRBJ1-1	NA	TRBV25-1	CASSDAGLTEAFF	TGTGCCAGCAGTGATGCAGGGCTCACTGAAGCTTTCTTT
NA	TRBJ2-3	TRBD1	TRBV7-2	CASSLGGVGTGGVDTQYF	TGTGCCAGCAGCTTAGGCGGAGTCGGGACAGGGGGCGTAGATACGCAGTATTTT
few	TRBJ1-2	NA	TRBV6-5	CASSSFLGAGYGYTF	TGTGCCAGCAGTTCCTTCTTGGGAGCGGGCTATGGCTACACCTTC
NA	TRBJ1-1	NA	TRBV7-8	CASSPYRFAGVNTEAFF	TGTGCCAGCAGCCCCTACCGTTTCGCGGGGGTGAACACTGAAGCTTTCTTT
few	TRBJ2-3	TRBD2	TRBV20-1	CSASSLADTDTQYF	TGCAGTGCTAGCTCCCTAGCGGACACAGATACGCAGTATTTT
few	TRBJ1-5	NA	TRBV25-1	CASSEGLSQHF	TGTGCCAGCAGTGAGGGACTGTCCCAGCATTTT
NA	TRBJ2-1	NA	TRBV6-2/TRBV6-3	CASSRDGSSYNEQFF	TGTGCCAGCAGTCGAGACGGGAGTTCCTACAATGAGCAGTTCTTC
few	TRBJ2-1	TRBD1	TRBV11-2	CASSLVPPGGNPYNEQFF	TGTGCCAGCAGCTTAGTCCCCCCAGGGGGCAACCCTTACAATGAGCAGTTCTTC